This T cell receptor (beta chain) was found in a study of blood T cell repertoires in COVID-19. This CDR3 comprises 14 residues. CDR1 and CDR2 (germline): LGHNA, YNFKEQ. Trimming stripped 4 bases from V and 3 bases from J, with 12 bases between. The protocol was immunoSEQ multiplex PCR, while the TCRdb copy is restricted to in-frame clones and leaves out a portion. The data show approximately 410,000 clones, approximately 90% seen once. The chain recombines TRBV4-2 with TRBJ1-2; D might be TRBD1 (5 bases). The receptor was isolated from a woman aged 25-40 years with active or convalescent COVID-19. The specimen sequenced was peripheral blood. The CDR3 DNA reads TGTGCCAGCAGCCTCCGACAGATTGACTATGGCTACACCTTC. Translation: CASSLRQIDYGYTF.